The 24 T cell receptor beta chains listed next were all sequenced from one sample in a study of T cell repertoires in cytomegalovirus infection. Using its own MiXCR run on the reads, TCRdb lists one record per CDR3 protein. The data show over 150,000 distinct CDR3 sequences, with about a sixth seen just once and about 25% held by the top ten. Sequencing was carried out using CD8+ T cells from PBMCs. The receptors stem from a human donor in good health (CMV status not recorded). Some clones in this sample may be carry-over from other donors' samples.

V gene TRBV6-2 or TRBV6-3 combines with J gene TRBJ2-3; 8 bases align to TRBD2. Germline CDR1 is MNHEY and CDR2 is SVGEGT. CDR3 size: 15 residues. The V and J ends lost 6 bases and 1 base, in that order; junction bases with no gene match: 6. CDR3 protein: CASSLAGIGTDTQYF. In DNA form, the CDR3 reads TGTGCCAGCAGCTTAGCGGGGATAGGCACAGATACGCAGTATTTT.

The J gene is TRBJ2-7, the V gene TRBV12-3 or TRBV12-4; perhaps TRBD1 as D (6 bases). This CDR3 contains 14 residues. Trimming cost V 7 bases and J 0 bases, with 13 bases left between them. The chain's CDR3 is CASTPGTNSYEQYF. DNA of the CDR3: TGTGCCAGCACCCCCGGGACAAACTCCTACGAGCAGTACTTC.

V gene TRBV12-3 or TRBV12-4 combines with J gene TRBJ2-1, with TRBD1 identical over 8 bases. Trimming took 5 bases from V and 7 from J; bases not matched to a gene: 10. The length of the CDR3 is 15 residues. CDR3 sequence reads: CASSTYDRGWNEQFF. The CDR3 DNA reads as TGTGCCAGCAGTACCTACGACAGGGGTTGGAATGAGCAGTTCTTC.

This clonotype was recorded a few times. This chain connects TRBV2 to TRBJ2-3; 8 positions match TRBD2. Trimming cost V 6 bases and J 2 bases; bases outside gene matches: 7. Germline CDR1 is SNHLY and CDR2 is FYNNEI. The CDR3 length is 15 residues. As DNA, the CDR3 is TGTGCCAGCAGAAGCGGGGGCGCCGCCACAGATACGCAGTATTTT. Residues: CASRSGGAATDTQYF.

This clonotype turned up a few times. This chain connects TRBV20-1 to TRBJ2-7, with 10 bases identical to TRBD1. Germline-derived CDR1 and CDR2 are DFQATT and SNEGSKA (reference sequence). Trimming took 4 bases from V and 5 from J; bases not matched to a gene: 8. There are 14 residues in the CDR3. This chain's CDR3 is CSAILPGTGDEQYF. CDR3 sequence (DNA): TGCAGTGCTATACTTCCCGGGACAGGGGACGAGCAGTACTTC.

This chain joins TRBV7-8 and TRBJ2-7, with TRBD1 as a possible D gene (6 bases). Between the trimmed V and J ends, which lost 5 bases and 5 bases, there was a span of 16 bases. This CDR3 spans 14 amino acids. Germline V lookup: CDR1 SGHVS, CDR2 FQNEAQ. CDR3 nucleotide sequence: TGTGCCAGCAGCCCTAGAGGCAGGGGCCACGAGCAGTACTTC. It translates to CASSPRGRGHEQYF.

This clonotype was seen a handful of times. This chain uses TRBV20-1 with TRBJ2-4; unclear D gene. V lost 8 bases to trimming and J lost 4 bases, with 12 bases between them. The germline V gene encodes CDR1 DFQATT and CDR2 SNEGSKA (reference sequence). This CDR3 is 12 amino acids long. This chain's CDR3 is CSILGRKNIQYF. CDR3 nucleotide sequence: TGCAGTATCCTGGGCAGGAAAAACATTCAGTACTTC.

The table lists this clonotype with a few counts. V gene TRBV27 combines with J gene TRBJ2-7; 10 bases map to TRBD1. Per the germline V gene, CDR1 is MNHEY and CDR2 is SMNVEV (reference sequence). This CDR3 is 15 amino acids long. With V trimmed by 2 bases and J by 2 bases, 3 bases remained unmatched. The DNA for the CDR3 is TGTGCCAGCAGTTTACCTGGGACAGGGGCCTACGAGCAGTACTTC. It specifies CASSLPGTGAYEQYF.

This sequence joins TRBV10-3 and TRBJ1-1; D unresolved. There are 13 residues in the CDR3. Germline CDR1 ENHRY, CDR2 SYGVKD. Trimming pared 8 bases from V and 4 bases from J, leaving 14 bases between. In DNA, the CDR3 is TGTGCCATCGGGTCATCAGGAGGCACTGAAGCTTTCTTT. This encodes CAIGSSGGTEAFF.

This clonotype was detected ten times or more. V is TRBV7-2 and J is TRBJ2-1, with D possibly being TRBD2 (5 bases). There are 17 residues in the CDR3. The germline V gene has CDR1 SGHTA and CDR2 FQGNSA. V was pared by 5 bases and J by 0 bases, with 17 bases between. The CDR3 protein is CASSPDSFGSSYNEQFF. Written as DNA, the CDR3 is TGTGCCAGCAGCCCGGATAGCTTTGGGAGCTCCTACAATGAGCAGTTCTTC.

Note on this clonotype: A much larger clone lies a single base off, so this may be a read error. The V and J genes are TRBV11-2 and TRBJ1-2; D uncertain. The CDR3 is 12 amino acids. Germline lookup yields CDR1 SGHAT and CDR2 FQNNGV. Trimming cost V 0 bases and J 4 bases, with 3 bases left between them. CDR3 protein: CASSLETYGYTF. Written as DNA, the CDR3 is TGTGCCAGCAGCTTAGAGACCTATGGCTACACCTTC.

The chain recombines TRBV7-9 with TRBJ1-3; D not resolved. The CDR3 totals 12 residues. Trimming pared 8 bases from V and 2 bases from J, leaving 7 bases between. The germline gives CDR1 SEHNR, CDR2 FQNEAQ (reference sequence). The CDR3 sequence: CASPGPGNTIYF. CDR3 in DNA: TGTGCCAGCCCCGGGCCTGGAAACACCATATATTTT.

This clonotype was observed a few times. The chain couples TRBV20-1 to TRBJ1-5, with TRBD1 as a possible D gene (6 bases). Germline V lookup: CDR1 DFQATT, CDR2 SNEGSKA (reference sequence). V lost 0 bases and J 7 bases, leaving 13 bases between the germline ends. The CDR3 consists of 14 residues. CDR3 protein: CSAREQGGNQPQHF. The CDR3 DNA follows: TGCAGTGCTAGAGAACAAGGGGGAAACCAGCCCCAGCATTTT.

The V gene is TRBV24-1, the J gene TRBJ2-1; D is possibly TRBD1 (6 bases). Germline lookup yields CDR1 KGHDR and CDR2 SFDVKD. Between the trimmed V and J ends, which lost 4 bases and 7 bases, there was a span of 10 bases. This CDR3 is built from 13 residues. The CDR3 region has the DNA TGTGCCACCAGTGACCCGAGGGGGAATGAGCAGTTCTTC. This encodes CATSDPRGNEQFF.

The chain joins TRBV12-3 or TRBV12-4 to TRBJ2-7; 7 bases map to TRBD1. Trimming removed 2 bases from V and 5 bases from J; junction bases left unmatched: 3. There are 13 residues in the CDR3. The CDR3 nucleotides are TGTGCCAGCAGTTTAAGGGGGCCCCACGAGCAGTACTTC. Its protein product is CASSLRGPHEQYF.

J is TRBJ1-5 and V is TRBV5-6; no clear D. The CDR3 loop spans 12 amino acids. The V gene lost 4 bases and the J gene lost 4 bases, with 6 bases spanning the gap. CDR1 SGHDT and CDR2 YYEEEE come from the germline V gene. The CDR3: CASSTYNQPQHF. CDR3 coding DNA: TGTGCCAGCAGCACATATAATCAGCCCCAGCATTTT. The full variable domain, with the rest looked up from reference TRBV5-6 and TRBJ1-5, is DAGVTQSPTHLIKTRGQQVTLRCSPKSGHDTVSWYQQALGQGPQFIFQYYEEEERQRGNFPDRFSGHQFPNYSSELNVNALLLGDSALYLCASSTYNQPQHFGDGTRLSIL.

This clonotype has a handful of counts. J is TRBJ2-1 and V is TRBV5-6, with 14 bases lining up with TRBD2. Germline CDR1 SGHDT, CDR2 YYEEEE. CDR3 length: 15 amino acids. With V trimmed by 4 bases and J by 7 bases, 4 bases remained unmatched. The CDR3 is CASSAGLAGGNEQFF. The CDR3 bases are TGTGCCAGCAGCGCCGGACTAGCGGGGGGAAATGAGCAGTTCTTC.

This clonotype was counted many times. The chain carries TRBV25-1 and TRBJ2-7; D is undetermined. CDR1 is MGHDK and CDR2 is SYGVNS in the germline V gene. V lost 3 bases and J 3 bases, leaving 0 bases between the germline ends. This CDR3 region has 10 residues. This CDR3 reads CASSDYEQYF. The CDR3 DNA sequence: TGTGCCAGCAGTGACTACGAGCAGTACTTC.

The V and J genes are TRBV6-5 and TRBJ1-1; no firm D call. V was shortened by 8 bases and J by 2 bases, with 15 bases between the two germline ends. The CDR3 spans 14 residues. Germline V gene sequence: CDR1 MNHEY, CDR2 SVGAGI. The CDR3 loop is CASVAPGANTEAFF. The CDR3 nucleotides read TGTGCCAGCGTGGCCCCGGGCGCAAACACTGAAGCTTTCTTT.

The chain combines TRBV5-4 with TRBJ2-7; TRBD1 agrees at 7 bases. CDR3 length: 16 residues. Trimming at V came to 3 bases and at J to 4 bases, leaving 13 bases not matched to a gene. Germline CDR1 is SGHNT and CDR2 is YYREEE (reference sequence). CDR3 sequence (DNA): TGTGCCAGCAGCTCTTCCGGGGCAGGGGGTATTTACGAGCAGTACTTC. The encoded protein is CASSSSGAGGIYEQYF. Looking up the rest from reference TRBV5-4 and TRBJ2-7 gives the full variable domain: ETGVTQSPTHLIKTRGQQVTLRCSSQSGHNTVSWYQQALGQGPQFIFQYYREEENGRGNFPPRFSGLQFPNYSSELNVNALELDDSALYLCASSSSGAGGIYEQYFGPGTRLTVT.

This clonotype turned up a few times. CDR3: CASSLQGLADYEQYF. As DNA, the CDR3 is TGTGCCAGCAGCTTACAAGGACTAGCGGACTACGAGCAGTACTTC. This chain uses TRBV7-9 with TRBJ2-7, with 10 bases aligning to TRBD2. The CDR3 is made up of 15 amino acids. The V gene's germline CDR1 is SEHNR and CDR2 FQNEAQ (reference sequence). Trimming took 2 bases from V and 3 from J; bases not matched to a gene: 4.

This clonotype was seen many times. The J gene is TRBJ2-7, the V gene TRBV7-2, with D possibly being TRBD1 or TRBD2 (6 bases each). CDR1 and CDR2 from the germline V gene are SGHTA and FQGNSA. Trimming removed 7 bases at V and 6 bases at J, with 19 bases between. The length of the CDR3 is 14 residues. CDR3 protein: CASTANREVGEQYF. CDR3 bases: TGTGCCAGCACCGCGAACAGGGAGGTGGGCGAGCAGTACTTC.

The chain links TRBV3-1 to TRBJ2-3, with 9 bases aligning to TRBD2. Germline loops: CDR1 LGHDT, CDR2 YNNKEL (reference sequence). V lost 1 base, J lost 2 bases, and 4 bases stayed unmatched. CDR3 size: 16 residues. The CDR3 is CASSQAERGATDTQYF. CDR3 nucleotide sequence: TGTGCCAGCAGCCAAGCTGAGCGGGGGGCCACAGATACGCAGTATTTT.

This sequence joins TRBV14 and TRBJ2-1, with 13 nucleotides matching TRBD2. Germline V gene sequence: CDR1 SGHDN, CDR2 FVKESK. V lost 4 bases, J lost 6 bases, and 6 bases stayed unmatched. The CDR3 is 16 residues long. CDR3 sequence: CASSPRLAGGPNEQFF. In nucleotides, the CDR3 is TGTGCCAGCAGCCCTCGACTAGCGGGGGGACCCAATGAGCAGTTCTTC.